The 17 T cell receptor beta chains below all came from one sample that was sequenced in a study of persistence of HIV-infected CD4 T cells. No antigen has been assigned to these receptors. Sequencing used immunoSEQ version 4 in survey mode. Sequencing used immunoSEQ multiplex PCR; TCRdb keeps in-frame clones, though not all of them. Among some 13,000 clones listed, 60% to 80% were seen once. Overlapping HIV-1 Gag 15-mer peptides at about 1 ug per peptide per mL were used. Responding CD4+ T cells were sorted by upregulation of both CD40 ligand and CD69. Material: CD4+ T cells sorted from PBMCs after roughly 20-hour stimulation, obtained from a patient who received antiretroviral therapy. These receptors came from an adult man with HIV who was CMV-seropositive.

This chain joins TRBV6-5 and TRBJ1-2, with D possibly matching TRBD1 (5 bases). V lost 2 bases and J lost 2, with 9 bases in between. CDR1 and CDR2 (germline): MNHEY, SVGAGI. The CDR3 covers 14 residues. In DNA form, the CDR3 reads TGTGCCAGCAGTTACCGGCAGGGCAACTATGGCTACACCTTC. Translated, it gives CASSYRQGNYGYTF.

This clone is deemed medium-sized. Additional DNA sequences in this sample encode the identical CDR3. The V and J genes are TRBV9 and TRBJ2-5; D gene ambiguous. With 2 bases removed from V and 3 bases from J, the gap between germline ends came to 8 bases. CDR1 and CDR2 (germline): SGDLS, YYNGEE. The length of the CDR3 is 13 residues. As DNA, the CDR3 is TGTGCCAGCAGCGTCTCCCGGGAAGAGACCCAGTACTTC. This translates into CASSVSREETQYF.

This clone was counted only a few times. The gene calls are TRBV4-1 and TRBJ1-2; D unresolved. The CDR3 covers 14 residues. The V end lost 1 base, the J end lost 4 bases, and 10 bases lay between the germline ends. The V gene's germline CDR1 is MGHRA and CDR2 YSYEKL. CDR3 amino acids: CASSQAGRSYGYTF. CDR3 in DNA: TGCGCCAGCAGCCAAGCGGGGAGAAGCTATGGCTACACCTTC.

V gene TRBV20-1 combines with J gene TRBJ1-2; D is ambiguous. V shed 3 bases and J shed 8 bases, with 16 bases lying between them. The CDR3 length is 13 residues. CDR1 is DFQATT, CDR2 SNEGSKA, per germline (reference sequence). The CDR3 sequence: CSASGQALPGYTF. CDR3 DNA sequence: TGCAGTGCTAGTGGGCAGGCGCTCCCAGGCTACACCTTC.

By sample fraction, this clone is medium-sized. V and J are TRBV7-2 and TRBJ2-1; 12 bases are a match to TRBD2. The germline gives CDR1 SGHTA, CDR2 FQGNSA. J was trimmed by 4 bases and V by 5 bases; bases with no gene match: 3. This CDR3 has 15 residues. The CDR3 sequence is CASSQTSGSYNEQFF. CDR3 bases: TGTGCCAGCAGCCAGACTAGCGGGAGTTACAATGAGCAGTTCTTC.

This chain uses TRBV27 with TRBJ1-1; 8 bases agree with TRBD1. From germline, CDR1 is MNHEY and CDR2 SMNVEV (reference sequence). J was trimmed by 4 bases and V by 2 bases; bases with no gene match: 18. The CDR3 loop spans 19 amino acids. CDR3: CASSLRRSGQGRGTTEAFF. For the CDR3, the DNA is TGTGCCAGCAGTTTAAGGAGGAGCGGACAGGGCAGAGGGACCACTGAAGCTTTCTTT.

This clone was seen once. In DNA, the CDR3 is TGTGCCAGCAGCTTAGACAGTTCCAAAAACATTCAGTACTTC. This gives the protein CASSLDSSKNIQYF. The chain uses TRBV11-2 and TRBJ2-4; no firm D call. The CDR3 spans 14 residues. Germline assignment: CDR1 SGHAT and CDR2 FQNNGV. Trimming took off 0 bases at V and 2 bases at J, with 5 bases between the two ends. Together with reference TRBV11-2 and TRBJ2-4, the CDR3 gives the full variable domain: EAGVAQSPRYKIIEKRQSVAFWCNPISGHATLYWYQQILGQGPKLLIQFQNNGVVDDSQLPKDRFSAERLKGVDSTLKIQPAKLEDSAVYLCASSLDSSKNIQYFGAGTRLSVL.

The chain is built from TRBV7-9 and TRBJ1-1; perhaps TRBD1 as D (5 bases). CDR3 length: 14 amino acids. Trimming took off 6 bases at V and 8 bases at J, with 19 bases between the two ends. Germline CDR1 is SEHNR and CDR2 is FQNEAQ (reference sequence). The CDR3 region is CASRRLGDWGEAFF. CDR3 DNA: TGTGCCAGCAGACGCTTAGGGGATTGGGGGGAAGCTTTCTTT.

The rearrangement links TRBV27 to TRBJ2-3; 10 bases map to TRBD2. V lost 4 bases, J lost 2 bases, and 15 bases stayed unmatched. The germline CDR1 and CDR2 sequences are MNHEY and SMNVEV (reference sequence). This CDR3 contains 19 residues. The CDR3 region has the DNA TGTGCCAGCAGTTCCCGTTGGGTAGCGGGAGGTGTTTTCACAGATACGCAGTATTTT. Translating it yields CASSSRWVAGGVFTDTQYF.

V usage is TRBV29-1 and J usage is TRBJ2-5; 8 bases line up with TRBD2. This CDR3 has 16 amino acids. Germline V gives CDR1 SQVTM, CDR2 ANQGSEA. Trimming at V came to 1 base and at J to 0 bases, leaving 7 bases not matched to a gene. The CDR3 loop reads CSVEGMPSGYQETQYF. CDR3 nucleotides: TGCAGCGTTGAAGGGATGCCTAGCGGGTACCAAGAGACCCAGTACTTC.

The chain recombines TRBV9 with TRBJ1-3; 8 positions agree with TRBD1. CDR1 is SGDLS, CDR2 YYNGEE, per germline. V lost 0 bases, J lost 4 bases, and 3 bases stayed unmatched. The CDR3 is made up of 15 amino acids. CDR3: CASSVGGQGGNTIYF. The CDR3 DNA sequence: TGTGCCAGCAGCGTAGGAGGACAGGGAGGAAACACCATATATTTT.

This clone was detected only a few times. V gene TRBV5-1 combines with J gene TRBJ2-1, with 8 bases lining up with TRBD1. Germline CDR1 SGHRS, CDR2 YFSETQ. The CDR3 runs 15 residues. The V and J ends lost 4 bases and 4 bases, in that order; junction bases with no gene match: 7. CDR3 loop: CASSQTGGRYNEQFF. The DNA of the CDR3 is TGCGCCAGCAGCCAAACAGGGGGAAGGTACAATGAGCAGTTCTTC.

The V call is TRBV14, the J call TRBJ1-6; no definite D call. The CDR3 sequence is 13 residues long. CDR1 is SGHDN, CDR2 FVKESK, per germline. The V end lost 1 base, the J end lost 8 bases, and 6 bases lay between the germline ends. The CDR3 protein is CASSQGWHSPLHF. CDR3 in DNA: TGTGCCAGCAGCCAAGGATGGCATTCACCCCTCCACTTT.

This rearrangement joins TRBV19 to TRBJ2-7; TRBD1 might be the D (5 bases). The germline CDR1 and CDR2 sequences are LNHDA and SQIVND (reference sequence). The germline V and J ends were trimmed by 7 bases and 6 bases, with 19 bases remaining between them. This CDR3 spans 14 amino acids. CDR3 DNA: TGTGCCAGTACCGCCAGGGTCTTTGAACCCGAGCAGTACTTC. It translates to CASTARVFEPEQYF.

The chain uses TRBV7-3 and TRBJ2-2; 7 bases fit TRBD1. CDR1 and CDR2 from the germline V gene are SGHTA and FQGTGA. The length of the CDR3 is 17 residues. V trimming: 5 bases; J trimming: 3 bases; junction bases outside the gene matches: 12. The CDR3 reads CASSLTATGEYTGELFF. CDR3 nucleotides: TGTGCCAGCAGCCTGACCGCTACAGGGGAGTACACCGGGGAGCTGTTTTTT.

In this sample, this clone turned up once. The rearrangement uses TRBV5-1 and TRBJ1-6; D gene ambiguous. Germline CDR1 is SGHRS and CDR2 is YFSETQ. Trimming removed 0 bases from V and 9 bases from J, with 7 bases in between. This CDR3 is built from 13 residues. CDR3 DNA sequence: TGCGCCAGCAGCTTGGCCTACGCTTCACCCCTCCACTTT. Protein sequence: CASSLAYASPLHF.

The chain uses TRBV2 and TRBJ2-4, with 11 bases fitting TRBD2. The CDR3 loop spans 18 amino acids. Germline CDR1 and CDR2: SNHLY and FYNNEI. V shed 3 bases and J 1 base; nucleotides not matched to a gene: 8. CDR3 in amino acids: CASSDLLGLAAAKNIQYF. CDR3 in DNA: TGTGCCAGCAGTGACCTATTGGGACTAGCGGCGGCCAAAAACATTCAGTACTTC.